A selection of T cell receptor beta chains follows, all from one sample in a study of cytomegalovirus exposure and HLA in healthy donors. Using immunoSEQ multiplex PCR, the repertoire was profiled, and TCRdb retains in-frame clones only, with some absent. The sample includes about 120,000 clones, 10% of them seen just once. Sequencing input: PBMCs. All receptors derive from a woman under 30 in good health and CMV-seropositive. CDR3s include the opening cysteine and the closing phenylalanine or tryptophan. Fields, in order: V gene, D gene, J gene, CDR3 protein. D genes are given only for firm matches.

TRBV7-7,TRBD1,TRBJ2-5,CASSSTGTERETQYF
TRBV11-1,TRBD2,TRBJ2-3,CASSPVAGTTDTQYF
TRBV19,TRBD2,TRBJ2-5,CASSHLAGGQETQYF
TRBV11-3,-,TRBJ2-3,CASSLGTGLDTQYF
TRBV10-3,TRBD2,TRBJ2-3,CAIRSETSGAVWTDTQYF
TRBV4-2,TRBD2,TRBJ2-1,CASSPLAGGPDNEQFF
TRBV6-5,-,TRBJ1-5,CASRRQPNQPQHF
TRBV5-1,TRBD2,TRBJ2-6,CASSLIREVPDHSGANVLTF
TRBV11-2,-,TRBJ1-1,CASSLGGLEAFF
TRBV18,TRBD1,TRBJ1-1,CASSDRDTEAFF
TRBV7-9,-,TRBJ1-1,CASSLEGVNTEAFF